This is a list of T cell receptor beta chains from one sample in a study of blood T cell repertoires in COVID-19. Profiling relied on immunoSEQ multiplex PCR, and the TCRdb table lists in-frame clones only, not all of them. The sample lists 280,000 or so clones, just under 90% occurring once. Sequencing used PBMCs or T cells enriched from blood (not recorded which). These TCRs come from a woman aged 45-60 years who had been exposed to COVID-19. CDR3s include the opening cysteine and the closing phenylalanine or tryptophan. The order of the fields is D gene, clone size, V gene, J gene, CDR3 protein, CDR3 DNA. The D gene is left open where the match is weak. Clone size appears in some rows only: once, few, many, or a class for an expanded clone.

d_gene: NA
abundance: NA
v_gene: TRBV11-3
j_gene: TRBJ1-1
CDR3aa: CASSSGATDMNTEAFF
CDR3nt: TGTGCCAGCAGCTCTGGGGCGACCGACATGAACACTGAAGCTTTCTTT

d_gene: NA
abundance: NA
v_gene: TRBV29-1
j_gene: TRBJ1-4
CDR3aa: CSVRTDRSTNEKLFF
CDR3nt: TGCAGCGTGCGAACCGACAGATCAACTAATGAAAAACTGTTTTTT

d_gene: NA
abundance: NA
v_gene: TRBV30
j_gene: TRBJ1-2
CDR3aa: CAWSLATGYTF
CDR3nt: TGTGCCTGGAGTCTAGCTACCGGCTACACCTTC

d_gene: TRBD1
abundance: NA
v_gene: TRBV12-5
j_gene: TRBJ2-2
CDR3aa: CASGKSIAGTGNTGELFF
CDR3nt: TGTGCTAGTGGAAAATCTATCGCCGGGACAGGGAACACCGGGGAGCTGTTTTTT

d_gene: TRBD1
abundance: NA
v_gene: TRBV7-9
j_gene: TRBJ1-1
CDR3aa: CASSLHQGAFTEAFF
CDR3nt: TGTGCCAGCAGCTTACACCAGGGGGCGTTTACTGAAGCTTTCTTT

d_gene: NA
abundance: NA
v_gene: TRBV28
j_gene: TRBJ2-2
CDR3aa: CASSSGYTGELFF
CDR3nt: TGTGCCAGCAGCTCCGGGTACACCGGGGAGCTGTTTTTT

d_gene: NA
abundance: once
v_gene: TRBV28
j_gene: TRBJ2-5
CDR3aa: CASNRVGTQYF
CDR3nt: TGTGCCAGCAACAGGGTCGGGACCCAGTACTTC

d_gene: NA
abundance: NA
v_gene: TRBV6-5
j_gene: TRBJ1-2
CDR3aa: CASSAAIANYGYTF
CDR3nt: TGTGCCAGCTCGGCGGCGATAGCTAACTATGGCTACACCTTC

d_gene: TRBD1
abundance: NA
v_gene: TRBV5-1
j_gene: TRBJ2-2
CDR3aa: CASSLDPQGSGELFF
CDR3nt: TGCGCCAGCAGCTTGGATCCACAGGGGTCCGGGGAGCTGTTTTTT

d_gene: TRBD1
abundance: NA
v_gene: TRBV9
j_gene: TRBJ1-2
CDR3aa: CASSVDRTNGYTF
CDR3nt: TGTGCCAGCAGCGTGGACAGGACCAATGGCTACACCTTC

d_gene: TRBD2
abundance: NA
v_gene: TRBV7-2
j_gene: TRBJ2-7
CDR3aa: CASSLAPSGGAYEQYF
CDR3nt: TGTGCCAGCAGCTTAGCTCCTAGCGGGGGTGCCTACGAGCAGTACTTC

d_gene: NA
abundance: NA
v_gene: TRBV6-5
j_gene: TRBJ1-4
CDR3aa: CASRDTPTNEKLFF
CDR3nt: TGTGCCAGCAGGGACACACCAACTAATGAAAAACTGTTTTTT

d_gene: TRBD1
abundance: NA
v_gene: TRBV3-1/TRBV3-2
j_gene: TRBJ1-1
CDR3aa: CASSPRGTGEAFF
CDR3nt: TGTGCCAGCAGCCCGAGGGGGACAGGGGAAGCTTTCTTT

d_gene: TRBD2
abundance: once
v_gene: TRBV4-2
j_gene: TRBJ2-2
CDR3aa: CASSLWGGGTGELFF
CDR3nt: TGTGCCAGCAGCCTTTGGGGCGGGGGCACCGGGGAGCTGTTTTTT

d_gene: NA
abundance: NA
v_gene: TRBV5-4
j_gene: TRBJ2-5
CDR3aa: CASSFEGAHQETQYF
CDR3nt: TGTGCCAGCAGCTTTGAAGGGGCCCACCAAGAGACCCAGTACTTC

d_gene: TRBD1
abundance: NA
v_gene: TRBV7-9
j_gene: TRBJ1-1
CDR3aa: CASSQGRDRGLNTEAFF
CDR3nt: TGTGCCAGCAGCCAGGGCCGGGACAGGGGCCTTAACACTGAAGCTTTCTTT

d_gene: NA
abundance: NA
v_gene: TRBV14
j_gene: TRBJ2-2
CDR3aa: CASSQGLGQYTGELFF
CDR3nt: TGTGCCAGCAGCCAAGGGCTGGGACAATACACCGGGGAGCTGTTTTTT

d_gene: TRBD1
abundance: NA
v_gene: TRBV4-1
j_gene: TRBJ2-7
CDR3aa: CASSQPGGSYEQYF
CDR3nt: TGCGCCAGCAGCCAGCCAGGGGGTTCCTACGAGCAGTACTTC

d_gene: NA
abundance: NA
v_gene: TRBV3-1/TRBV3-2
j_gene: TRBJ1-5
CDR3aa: CASSQELGNQPQHF
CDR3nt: TGTGCCAGCAGCCAAGAACTAGGCAATCAGCCCCAGCATTTT

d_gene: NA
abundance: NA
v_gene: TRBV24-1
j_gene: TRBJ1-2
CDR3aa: CATSGRGDNYGYTF
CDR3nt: TGTGCCACCAGTGGACGCGGGGACAACTATGGCTACACCTTC